Shown below are 30 T cell receptor beta chains from a single sample sequenced in a study of cytotoxic CD8 clonotypes in ibrutinib-treated CLL. The data were produced by immunoSEQ multiplex PCR, yet TCRdb's version contains in-frame clones alone and is incomplete. This table holds about 68,000 clones, more than 60% found once. The material was PBMCs, obtained after 12 months of ibrutinib treatment. These receptors came from a human donor with chronic lymphocytic leukemia.

J is TRBJ1-5 and V is TRBV6-4; D gene unclear. Trimming took 4 bases from V and 4 from J, leaving 8 bases between them. The CDR3 covers 13 residues. The germline CDR1 and CDR2 sequences are MRHNA and SNTAGT. The CDR3 sequence: CASSGERNQPQHF. The CDR3 DNA is TGTGCCAGCAGTGGTGAGAGGAATCAGCCCCAGCATTTT.

This chain uses TRBV30 with TRBJ1-6; D not resolved. The length of the CDR3 is 15 residues. Per the germline V gene, CDR1 is GTSNPN and CDR2 is SVGIG (reference sequence). Trimming took 3 bases from V and 6 from J, leaving 15 bases between them. The CDR3 region has the DNA TGTGCCTGGAGACTGGTTTCGCACAGTAATTCACCCCTCCACTTT. Translating it yields CAWRLVSHSNSPLHF.

This chain joins TRBV14 and TRBJ1-1; D unresolved. Trimming removed 4 bases at V and 11 bases at J, with 17 bases between. Germline V lookup: CDR1 SGHDN, CDR2 FVKESK. CDR3 length equals 13 residues. The DNA of the CDR3 is TGTGCCAGCAGCCTGGATTACCTAACGGCGGCTTTCTTT. It codes for CASSLDYLTAAFF.

The V gene is TRBV28, the J gene TRBJ1-2, with a weak D call TRBD1 (6 bases). V lost 5 bases and J lost 4, with 11 bases in between. Germline V gene lookup returns CDR1 MDHEN and CDR2 SYDVKM. The CDR3 has 13 residues. CDR3 nucleotide sequence: TGTGCCAGCAGTACGACAGGTCCCTATGGCTACACCTTC. It specifies CASSTTGPYGYTF.

V gene TRBV28 combines with J gene TRBJ1-2, with D perhaps matching TRBD1 (5 bases). V lost 7 bases and J 2 bases, leaving 14 bases between the germline ends. Looked up from germline, CDR1 is MDHEN and CDR2 is SYDVKM. This CDR3 is built from 14 residues. The CDR3 nucleotides are TGTGCCAGCAAGGTTGGGGGTCAGAACTATGGCTACACCTTC. Translating it yields CASKVGGQNYGYTF.

As to this clone: Different DNA sequences within this sample yield the same CDR3. The V and J genes are TRBV9 and TRBJ2-5, with D possibly TRBD2 on 6 matching bases. This CDR3 spans 13 amino acids. V lost 1 base, J lost 4 bases, and 8 bases lay in between. CDR1 is SGDLS and CDR2 is YYNGEE in the germline V gene. The CDR3 protein is CASSVQGGETQYF. The CDR3 region has the DNA TGTGCCAGCAGCGTACAGGGAGGAGAGACCCAGTACTTC.

This clone turned up a few times. The rearrangement uses TRBV2 and TRBJ2-7; D not certain. Germline CDR1 reads SNHLY; CDR2 reads FYNNEI. The V end lost 4 bases, the J end lost 4 bases, and 8 bases lay between the germline ends. The CDR3 runs to 12 residues. CDR3 loop: CASSVSIYEQYF. CDR3 DNA sequence: TGTGCCAGCAGTGTATCGATTTACGAGCAGTACTTC.

V usage is TRBV5-1 and J usage is TRBJ2-2; perhaps TRBD2 as D (5 bases). The CDR3 has 14 amino acids. In germline, CDR1 is SGHRS, CDR2 YFSETQ. Trimming stripped 7 bases from V and 5 bases from J, with 15 bases between. CDR3 DNA: TGCGCCAGCTTCGGCGGGTCGAGGACCGGGGAGCTGTTTTTT. Protein sequence: CASFGGSRTGELFF.

In its sample, this clone was seen a few times. This sequence joins TRBV4-2 and TRBJ2-1, with D possibly matching TRBD1 (5 bases). Germline V gives CDR1 LGHNA, CDR2 YNFKEQ. V was clipped by 3 bases and J by 4 bases, with 7 bases between them. The CDR3 sequence is 13 residues long. In DNA, the CDR3 is TGTGCCAGCAGCCACTACAGGTACAATGAGCAGTTCTTC. Encoded protein: CASSHYRYNEQFF.

The rearrangement uses TRBV9 and TRBJ1-4; 7 nucleotides agree with TRBD1. The CDR3 runs to 15 residues. Germline V gene sequence: CDR1 SGDLS, CDR2 YYNGEE. Trimming cost V 3 bases and J 8 bases; bases outside gene matches: 10. The CDR3 spells CASSERGQGNEKLFF. As DNA, the CDR3 is TGTGCCAGCAGCGAGAGGGGGCAGGGTAACGAAAAACTGTTTTTT.

CDR3: CASSITGELFF. CDR3 nucleotides: TGTGCCAGCAGCATAACCGGGGAGCTGTTTTTT. V and J are TRBV11-2 and TRBJ2-2; D is unresolved. Germline values: CDR1 SGHAT, CDR2 FQNNGV. V lost 5 bases and J lost 5, with 3 bases in between. The CDR3 loop spans 11 amino acids. The whole variable domain, filled in from reference TRBV11-2 and TRBJ2-2, reads EAGVAQSPRYKIIEKRQSVAFWCNPISGHATLYWYQQILGQGPKLLIQFQNNGVVDDSQLPKDRFSAERLKGVDSTLKIQPAKLEDSAVYLCASSITGELFFGEGSRLTVL.

Only one count was recorded for this clone. This chain uses TRBV28 with TRBJ2-3; no reliable D call. CDR1 and CDR2 from the germline V gene are MDHEN and SYDVKM. The CDR3 has 16 amino acids. The V end was cut by 2 bases, the J end by 0 bases, with 12 bases between. CDR3 DNA sequence: TGTGCCAGCAGTTTAAACGTTGGCACTAGCACAGATACGCAGTATTTT. The encoded protein is CASSLNVGTSTDTQYF.

V is TRBV5-1 and J is TRBJ2-2; no clear D. CDR1 is SGHRS, CDR2 YFSETQ, per germline. The ends were cut back, 2 bases at V and 4 bases at J, with 12 bases in the middle. There are 15 residues in the CDR3. CDR3 in DNA: TGCGCCAGCAGCTTAACAGCCAAGGGCACCGGGGAGCTGTTTTTT. Translation: CASSLTAKGTGELFF.

V usage is TRBV10-3 and J usage is TRBJ2-7, with 9 bases aligning to TRBD1. The V gene's germline CDR1 is ENHRY and CDR2 SYGVKD. Unmatched junction bases numbered 9, after V lost 10 bases and J lost 5 bases. There are 13 residues in the CDR3. CDR3 sequence: CATRRDRADEQYF. As DNA, the CDR3 is TGTGCCACCCGGAGGGACAGGGCTGACGAGCAGTACTTC.

This clone was found a few times. The gene calls are TRBV23-1 and TRBJ1-6, with TRBD1 matching over 10 bases. TRBV23-1 belongs to the ORF category, with a function that is uncertain. V was pared by 6 bases and J by 10 bases, with 12 bases of the junction left unmatched. CDR3 size: 16 residues. CDR3 DNA: TGCGCCAGCAGGACAGGGGGCGGCCGGGCTGAGTCACCCCTCCACTTT. Its translation: CASRTGGGRAESPLHF.

This chain uses TRBV14 with TRBJ2-3; D not certain. The V end lost 2 bases, the J end lost 2 bases, and 5 bases lay between the germline ends. Germline values: CDR1 SGHDN, CDR2 FVKESK. The CDR3 has 13 residues. The CDR3 is CASSQLSTDTQYF. CDR3 coding DNA: TGTGCCAGCAGCCAACTATCCACAGATACGCAGTATTTT.

The rearrangement uses TRBV4-1 and TRBJ2-7, with 7 bases identical to TRBD1. Germline V CDR1 and CDR2: MGHRA, YSYEKL. CDR3 size: 15 residues. V shed 0 bases, J shed 4 bases, and the junction held 6 bases outside the gene matches. CDR3 DNA sequence: TGCGCCAGCAGCCAAGAAGGGACAGAAAAATACGAGCAGTACTTC. It encodes CASSQEGTEKYEQYF.

J is TRBJ1-2 and V is TRBV4-3, with D uncertain. This CDR3 has 13 residues. V shed 1 base and J shed 7 bases, with 10 bases lying between them. CDR1 and CDR2 (germline): LGHNA, YSLEER. CDR3: CASSQVQVGGYTF. DNA of the CDR3: TGCGCCAGCAGCCAAGTTCAGGTAGGTGGCTACACCTTC.

The chain joins TRBV25-1 to TRBJ2-7; D gene unclear. With 1 base removed from V and 2 bases from J, the gap between germline ends came to 6 bases. Germline CDR1 reads MGHDK; CDR2 reads SYGVNS. CDR3 length equals 13 residues. In DNA form, the CDR3 reads TGTGCCAGCAGTGAATGGAGAACCTACGAGCAGTACTTC. Its translation: CASSEWRTYEQYF.

This rearrangement joins TRBV27 to TRBJ1-1; unclear D gene. Germline V gene lookup returns CDR1 MNHEY and CDR2 SMNVEV (reference sequence). The CDR3 sequence is 14 residues long. The V end was cut by 3 bases, the J end by 1 base, with 9 bases between. Written as DNA, the CDR3 is TGTGCCAGCAGTTTTAATCGACCGAACACTGAAGCTTTCTTT. Translation: CASSFNRPNTEAFF.

The rearrangement uses TRBV7-2 and TRBJ2-5; 8 bases are a match to TRBD2. The CDR3 sequence is 14 residues long. CDR1 is SGHTA and CDR2 is FQGNSA in the germline V gene. Trimming took 1 base from V and 3 from J; bases not matched to a gene: 1. For the CDR3, the DNA is TGTGCCAGCAGCTTAGGGCGGGGGGAAGAGACCCAGTACTTC. Translation: CASSLGRGEETQYF.

The chain uses TRBV19 and TRBJ2-6; 7 bases match TRBD1. CDR1 and CDR2 from the germline V gene are LNHDA and SQIVND (reference sequence). The trim removed 5 bases at V and 0 bases at J, leaving 10 bases unmatched. There are 18 residues in the CDR3. CDR3 protein: CASSATGNLFSGANVLTF. DNA for the CDR3: TGTGCCAGTAGTGCGACAGGGAACCTTTTCTCTGGGGCCAACGTCCTGACTTTC. The variable domain in full, completed from reference TRBV19 and TRBJ2-6, reads DGGITQSPKYLFRKEGQNVTLSCEQNLNHDAMYWYRQDPGQGLRLIYYSQIVNDFQKGDIAEGYSVSREKKESFPLTVTSAQKNPTAFYLCASSATGNLFSGANVLTFGAGSRLTVL.

The V call is TRBV2, the J call TRBJ1-4; D is unresolved. Germline loops: CDR1 SNHLY, CDR2 FYNNEI. This CDR3 spans 14 amino acids. The ends were cut back, 6 bases at V and 6 bases at J, with 14 bases in the middle. CDR3 amino acids: CASSASENDEKLFF. The CDR3 DNA follows: TGTGCCAGCAGCGCCTCAGAGAACGATGAAAAACTGTTTTTT. The full variable domain, in which reference TRBV2 and TRBJ1-4 provide the parts outside the CDR3, is EPEVTQTPSHQVTQMGQEVILRCVPISNHLYFYWYRQILGQKVEFLVSFYNNEISEKSEIFDDQFSVERPDGSNFTLKIRSTKLEDSAMYFCASSASENDEKLFFGSGTQLSVL.

The chain has TRBV9 and TRBJ2-3; D gene unclear. Per germline, CDR1 SGDLS and CDR2 YYNGEE. Deletions cut 0 bases from V and 5 bases from J, with 19 bases between. This CDR3 region has 17 residues. This CDR3 is CASSVAGRWAVGDTQYF. CDR3 bases: TGTGCCAGCAGCGTAGCTGGACGGTGGGCCGTAGGAGATACGCAGTATTTT.

On this clone itself: This sample includes further DNA sequences coding for the same CDR3. The chain carries TRBV30 and TRBJ2-3; D is undetermined. V was clipped by 0 bases and J by 6 bases, with 7 bases between them. The germline V gene has CDR1 GTSNPN and CDR2 SVGIG (reference sequence). The CDR3 totals 12 residues. DNA of the CDR3: TGTGCCTGGAGTGTAGGAGCGGATACGCAGTATTTT. It is translated as CAWSVGADTQYF.

V gene TRBV28 combines with J gene TRBJ1-1, with TRBD1 identical over 7 bases. This CDR3 is built from 14 residues. Germline V gene sequence: CDR1 MDHEN, CDR2 SYDVKM. Unmatched junction bases numbered 9, after V lost 4 bases and J lost 7 bases. The CDR3 DNA is TGTGCCAGCAGTTACCCCGACAGGGCGGGTGAAGCTTTCTTT. Residues: CASSYPDRAGEAFF.

In DNA, the CDR3 is TGCGCCAGCAGCACAGTGCAGGGGGCGGGCTATGGCTACACCTTC. It yields the protein CASSTVQGAGYGYTF. J is TRBJ1-2 and V is TRBV10-2, with 8 nucleotides matching TRBD1. The CDR3 consists of 15 residues. Trimming at V came to 6 bases and at J to 4 bases, leaving 10 bases not matched to a gene. The germline gives CDR1 WSHSY, CDR2 SAAADI.

The rearrangement links TRBV27 to TRBJ2-7; D gene unclear. With 0 bases removed from V and 5 bases from J, the gap between germline ends came to 14 bases. This CDR3 spans 15 amino acids. Germline CDR1 and CDR2: MNHEY and SMNVEV (reference sequence). The CDR3 bases are TGTGCCAGCAGTTTATCTTCGCGGAGATCGGACGAGCAGTACTTC. This sequence encodes CASSLSSRRSDEQYF.

The V call is TRBV30, the J call TRBJ2-7, with 9 bases matching TRBD1. Trimming cost V 3 bases and J 0 bases; bases outside gene matches: 3. CDR3 length: 14 amino acids. The V gene's germline CDR1 is GTSNPN and CDR2 SVGIG (reference sequence). The CDR3 DNA reads TGTGCCTGGAGAGCACAGGGGGCCTCCTACGAGCAGTACTTC. Protein: CAWRAQGASYEQYF.

V usage is TRBV11-2 and J usage is TRBJ2-7; D possibly corresponds to TRBD1 (5 bases). Between the trimmed V and J ends, which lost 4 bases and 2 bases, there was a span of 21 bases. Germline assignment: CDR1 SGHAT and CDR2 FQNNGV. The CDR3 consists of 17 residues. As DNA, the CDR3 is TGTGCCAGCAGCTCCCGGATAGGGGTGTTTGGCACCTACGAGCAGTACTTC. Its translation is CASSSRIGVFGTYEQYF.